The 4 T cell receptor beta chains below were found in one sample sequenced in a study of blood T cell repertoires in COVID-19. Data came from immunoSEQ multiplex PCR; TCRdb stores just in-frame clones and leaves some out. Here the sample spans roughly 250,000 clones, about 79% being singletons. The sample comprised peripheral blood. The receptors here all came from an elderly woman with acute or convalescent COVID-19.

The chain carries TRBV28 and TRBJ2-7; 10 bases are shared with TRBD1. The CDR3 is made up of 15 amino acids. The V gene's germline CDR1 is MDHEN and CDR2 SYDVKM. The J segment lost 4 bases and the V segment lost 5 bases, leaving 8 bases of the junction unmatched. CDR3 residues: CASSRPGTGVYEQYF. DNA for the CDR3: TGTGCCAGCAGTCGACCCGGGACAGGGGTTTACGAGCAGTACTTC.

This chain uses TRBV28 with TRBJ1-5; D is uncertain. The CDR3 runs to 15 residues. The germline CDR1 and CDR2 sequences are MDHEN and SYDVKM. Trimming removed 3 bases at V and 4 bases at J, with 13 bases between. CDR3 DNA: TGTGCCAGCAGTTTGGAGGGATGGAGGAATCAGCCCCAGCATTTT. Amino acids: CASSLEGWRNQPQHF.

The gene calls are TRBV5-6 and TRBJ2-5; D not resolved. From germline, CDR1 is SGHDT and CDR2 YYEEEE. This CDR3 is built from 11 residues. V was clipped by 2 bases and J by 4 bases, with 3 bases between them. The CDR3 nucleotides are TGTGCCAGCAGCTTTCTAGAGACCCAGTACTTC. It specifies CASSFLETQYF.

The chain employs TRBV28 and TRBJ1-5, with TRBD1 matching over 8 bases. The V gene's germline CDR1 is MDHEN and CDR2 SYDVKM. The junction had 7 bases not matched to a gene; V was cut back by 5 bases and J by 4 bases. The CDR3 length is 15 residues. DNA of the CDR3: TGTGCCAGCAGTCCCGGGACAGGTGTTAATCAGCCCCAGCATTTT. The encoded protein is CASSPGTGVNQPQHF.